A selection of T cell receptor beta chains follows, all from one sample in a study of breast tumors, draining lymph nodes, adjacent tissues. One entry per CDR3 protein, called by TCRdb with MiXCR from the multiplex PCR reads. Of about 14,000 distinct CDR3 sequences detected, around 55% appear once; the ten largest clones hold around 30%. Sequenced material: tumor-adjacent breast tissue. The source of these receptors is a female donor with breast cancer. Some clones in this sample may be carry-over from other donors' samples. Each CDR3 is given with its conserved first and last residue. The order of the fields is J gene, D gene, clone size, V gene, CDR3 DNA, CDR3 protein. D genes are given only for firm matches. Size is stated for part of the rows, as once, few or many counts, or as a class when the clone is expanded.

>TRBJ1-2|TRBD1|NA|TRBV7-2
TGTGCCAGCAGTTACTCGGACAGGCGGCTCGGGGGCTACACCTTC
CASSYSDRRLGGYTF
>TRBJ2-4|TRBD2|many|TRBV5-7
TGTGCCAGCAGCTTGGTGGTCTCGCGGGAGTCGGGGTGGTTTGGCAAAAACATTCAGTACTTC
CASSLVVSRESGWFGKNIQYF
>TRBJ2-1|TRBD2|once|TRBV5-6
TGTGCCAGCAGCCCGGGACTAGCGGGAGAGGATGAGCAGTTCTTC
CASSPGLAGEDEQFF
>TRBJ2-1|NA|NA|TRBV10-3
TGTGCCATCAGTGATCAGCCGGACAATGAGCAGTTCTTC
CAISDQPDNEQFF
>TRBJ2-3|NA|NA|TRBV10-3
TGTGCCATCAAGGGGCGGGTAACCCCCACAGATACGCAGTATTTT
CAIKGRVTPTDTQYF
>TRBJ2-1|NA|medium-sized|TRBV20-1
TGCAGTGCTAGAGATCCACTTTACAATGAGCAGTTCTTC
CSARDPLYNEQFF
>TRBJ2-3|NA|many|TRBV20-1
TGCAGTGCTAGACCGGCAACAGATACGCAGTATTTT
CSARPATDTQYF
>TRBJ2-7|TRBD1|medium-sized|TRBV20-1
TGCAGTGCTAGCTCCAGGGGGCTACCCTACGAGCAGTACTTC
CSASSRGLPYEQYF
>TRBJ2-2|NA|NA|TRBV10-1
TGCGCCAGCAGGGGGGAGACAGAGAACACCGGGGAGCTGTTTTTT
CASRGETENTGELFF
>TRBJ1-1|NA|many|TRBV12-3/TRBV12-4
TGTGCCAGCAGCCCGGGTGTGGGAGCTTTCTTT
CASSPGVGAFF
>TRBJ1-4|TRBD1|NA|TRBV25-1
TGTGCCAGCAGTGGCCGACGGGACAGTCAAGGGGAAAAACTGTTTTTT
CASSGRRDSQGEKLFF
>TRBJ2-7|NA|NA|TRBV10-1
TGCGCCAGCAGTGTAGGAAACAGGGTCCCCTACGAGCAGTACTTC
CASSVGNRVPYEQYF
>TRBJ2-3|TRBD2|once|TRBV2
TGTGCCAGCAGACCGGGACTAGCAACAGATACGCAGTATTTT
CASRPGLATDTQYF
>TRBJ1-2|TRBD1|NA|TRBV7-2
TGTGCCAGCAGCTCAGACAGGGGGCACAACTATGGCTACACCTTC
CASSSDRGHNYGYTF
>TRBJ2-7|NA|many|TRBV30
TGTGCCTGGGCTTCCGGGGCCCGAAACGAGCAGTACTTC
CAWASGARNEQYF
>TRBJ2-7|TRBD2|NA|TRBV20-1
TGCAGTGCTCTCGGACTAGCGGGTGCCTCCGAGCAGTACTTC
CSALGLAGASEQYF
>TRBJ2-1|TRBD2|NA|TRBV2
TGTGCCAGCAGTGAAATAGGGACTAGCGGGAGGAACAATGAGCAGTTCTTC
CASSEIGTSGRNNEQFF
>TRBJ2-5|TRBD2|NA|TRBV6-6
TGTGCCAGCAGGGGTCGCGGGGGGGAGACCCAGTACTTC
CASRGRGGETQYF
>TRBJ2-3|TRBD2|NA|TRBV29-1
TGCAGCGTTGGTCGACTAGCATCCCGAGATACGCAGTATTTT
CSVGRLASRDTQYF
>TRBJ1-3|NA|medium-sized|TRBV12-3/TRBV12-4
TGTGCCAGCACCCGGACAGCAGGAAACACCATATATTTT
CASTRTAGNTIYF
>TRBJ2-5|TRBD2|few|TRBV7-2
TGTGCCAGCAGCAAAACTAGCGGGGGGGCCGGGGAGACCCAGTACTTC
CASSKTSGGAGETQYF
>TRBJ1-4|NA|NA|TRBV20-1
TGCAGTGCCCCACTTACACACACTGAAAAACTGTTTTTT
CSAPLTHTEKLFF
>TRBJ1-3|NA|NA|TRBV9
TGTGCCAGCAACGCCTCAGCAGGGATGGAGTACTCTGGAAACGCCATATATTTT
CASNASAGMEYSGNAIYF
>TRBJ1-2|NA|medium-sized|TRBV29-1
TGCAGCGTTGACGTCTACACCTTC
CSVDVYTF
>TRBJ2-5|TRBD1|once|TRBV10-2
TGCGCCAGCCAGGGGGCGGGACAAGAGACCCAGTACTTC
CASQGAGQETQYF
>TRBJ2-7|TRBD1|NA|TRBV20-1
TGCAGTGCCCTTCGGACAGGGGGCAACGAGCAGTACTTC
CSALRTGGNEQYF
>TRBJ2-3|NA|once|TRBV2
TGTGCCAGCAGTGGCGGGGGCGGGGGTAGGGGAGATACGCAGTATTTT
CASSGGGGGRGDTQYF
>TRBJ1-2|NA|NA|TRBV2
TGTGCCAGCAGCCGGGACACGCTCGGATATGGCTACACCTTC
CASSRDTLGYGYTF